One T cell receptor (beta chain) is described in this entry. Its antigen is still unknown. The record originates from a study of beta chain features in type 1 diabetes. Study-level information: Patients looked much like healthy donors when it came to age, gender and cell yields. Some 110 million sorted cells were examined across all samples.

Trimming removed 4 bases from V and 3 bases from J, with 12 bases in between. CDR3 length: 14 amino acids. Germline loops: CDR1 SGHNT, CDR2 YYREEE (reference sequence). The whole isolated RNA underwent reverse transcription, so sequencing captured expressed TCRB transcripts. Measured with immunoSEQ multiplex PCR; TCRdb has only the in-frame clones, and not every one. The repertoire holds over 700,000 clones, with 17% as singletons. Study results and caveats: Comparison showed that naive, central memory and Treg TCRB repertoires appeared more similar among patients than among healthy donors. A possible short-template PCR bias applies equally to patients and controls.

Sequencing used naive CD4+ T cells from blood. This receptor was taken from a woman aged 18-29 years in good health. V gene TRBV5-4 combines with J gene TRBJ2-3; a weak D match, TRBD2 (5 bases). The CDR3 here is CASSEGTVTDTQYF. CDR3 DNA sequence: TGTGCCAGCAGCGAGGGAACAGTGACAGATACGCAGTATTTT.